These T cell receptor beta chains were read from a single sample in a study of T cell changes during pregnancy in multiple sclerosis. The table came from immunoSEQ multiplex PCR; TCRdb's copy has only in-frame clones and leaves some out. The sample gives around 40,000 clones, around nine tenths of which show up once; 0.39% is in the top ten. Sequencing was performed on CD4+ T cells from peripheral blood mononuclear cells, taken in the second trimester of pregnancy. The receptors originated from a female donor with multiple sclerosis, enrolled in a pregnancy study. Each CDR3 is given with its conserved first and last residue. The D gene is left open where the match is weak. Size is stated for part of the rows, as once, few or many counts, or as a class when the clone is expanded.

cdr3_nt: TGTGCCAGCATGGGAACAGGGGGGCACACCGGGGAGCTGTTTTTT; cdr3_aa: CASMGTGGHTGELFF; j_call: TRBJ2-2; d_call: TRBD1; clone_size: once; v_call: TRBV2
cdr3_nt: TGTGCCAGCAGCGACTATGGGACCGGGGAGCTGTTTTTT; cdr3_aa: CASSDYGTGELFF; j_call: TRBJ2-2; d_call: NA; clone_size: NA; v_call: TRBV7-3
cdr3_nt: TGTGCCAGCAGTGAACAGGGGGCGGGGAACACTGAAGCTTTCTTT; cdr3_aa: CASSEQGAGNTEAFF; j_call: TRBJ1-1; d_call: TRBD1; clone_size: NA; v_call: TRBV6-1
cdr3_nt: TGTGCCAGCAGTTTACGGTCCGGGGGCACCGGGGAGCTGTTTTTT; cdr3_aa: CASSLRSGGTGELFF; j_call: TRBJ2-2; d_call: NA; clone_size: NA; v_call: TRBV27
cdr3_nt: TGTGCCAGCAGCTTGCTCGACGAGCAGTACTTC; cdr3_aa: CASSLLDEQYF; j_call: TRBJ2-7; d_call: NA; clone_size: NA; v_call: TRBV5-6
cdr3_nt: TGCGCCAGCAGCCAAGTACAGGGTGGAGGCTACACCTTC; cdr3_aa: CASSQVQGGGYTF; j_call: TRBJ1-2; d_call: NA; clone_size: NA; v_call: TRBV4-3
cdr3_nt: TGTGCCAGCATCCGGGGGGCCGGGGGCACAGATACGCAGTATTTT; cdr3_aa: CASIRGAGGTDTQYF; j_call: TRBJ2-3; d_call: NA; clone_size: NA; v_call: TRBV6-1
cdr3_nt: TGTGCCAGCAGCTTAGATAGTGAGCAGTTCTTC; cdr3_aa: CASSLDSEQFF; j_call: TRBJ2-1; d_call: NA; clone_size: NA; v_call: TRBV7-2
cdr3_nt: TGTGCCAGCAGCCCTCCCCCCTTACCAGAAGTGACTTTCTTT; cdr3_aa: CASSPPPLPEVTFF; j_call: TRBJ1-1; d_call: NA; clone_size: NA; v_call: TRBV11-2
cdr3_nt: TGTGCCAGCTCACCGACAGGGCCGAACACTGAAGCTTTCTTT; cdr3_aa: CASSPTGPNTEAFF; j_call: TRBJ1-1; d_call: TRBD1; clone_size: NA; v_call: TRBV18
cdr3_nt: TGTGCCAGCAGCTTAGTGGGGACTAGCGGGAGGGAGACCCAGTACTTC; cdr3_aa: CASSLVGTSGRETQYF; j_call: TRBJ2-5; d_call: TRBD2; clone_size: NA; v_call: TRBV7-7
cdr3_nt: TGTGCCAGCAGACCGATCGGAGGGAACAATCAGCCCCAGCATTTT; cdr3_aa: CASRPIGGNNQPQHF; j_call: TRBJ1-5; d_call: NA; clone_size: NA; v_call: TRBV7-8
cdr3_nt: TGTGCCAGCAGTTACTCCCGCACAACCGCTTTCTTT; cdr3_aa: CASSYSRTTAFF; j_call: TRBJ1-1; d_call: NA; clone_size: NA; v_call: TRBV6-5
cdr3_nt: TGTGCCAGCAGCTACTACACCACCGGGGAGCTGTTTTTT; cdr3_aa: CASSYYTTGELFF; j_call: TRBJ2-2; d_call: NA; clone_size: NA; v_call: TRBV14
cdr3_nt: TGCAGTGCTAGCGGGGGAATTGAGCAGTTCTTC; cdr3_aa: CSASGGIEQFF; j_call: TRBJ2-1; d_call: NA; clone_size: NA; v_call: TRBV20-1
cdr3_nt: TGTGCCAGCAGAAGCGGGGGGACTCTCAATGAGCAGTTCTTC; cdr3_aa: CASRSGGTLNEQFF; j_call: TRBJ2-1; d_call: TRBD2; clone_size: NA; v_call: TRBV7-2
cdr3_nt: TGTGCCAGCAGCTTAATGAGCGGATCCACCGGGGAGCTGTTTTTT; cdr3_aa: CASSLMSGSTGELFF; j_call: TRBJ2-2; d_call: NA; clone_size: NA; v_call: TRBV11-2
cdr3_nt: TGTGCCAGTAGTATAGATGACAGGTACTTCTATGGCTACACCTTC; cdr3_aa: CASSIDDRYFYGYTF; j_call: TRBJ1-2; d_call: NA; clone_size: NA; v_call: TRBV19
cdr3_nt: TGTGCCAGCGGTCGGGAGCTTATGAATGAGCAGTTCTTC; cdr3_aa: CASGRELMNEQFF; j_call: TRBJ2-1; d_call: NA; clone_size: few; v_call: TRBV2
cdr3_nt: TGTGCCAGCAGCTCGCTTCAGGGCAGGGCAGGAAACACCATATATTTT; cdr3_aa: CASSSLQGRAGNTIYF; j_call: TRBJ1-3; d_call: NA; clone_size: NA; v_call: TRBV11-2
cdr3_nt: TGTGCCTGGAGTGTGGGGGGGTCGAACACTGAAGCTTTCTTT; cdr3_aa: CAWSVGGSNTEAFF; j_call: TRBJ1-1; d_call: NA; clone_size: NA; v_call: TRBV30
cdr3_nt: TGTGCCAGCAGCTCCCGTCGGACAGGTAACAATGAGCAGTTCTTC; cdr3_aa: CASSSRRTGNNEQFF; j_call: TRBJ2-1; d_call: TRBD1; clone_size: NA; v_call: TRBV11-2
cdr3_nt: TGTGCCATAGGGAGTACAGTATATAATTCACCCCTCCACTTT; cdr3_aa: CAIGSTVYNSPLHF; j_call: TRBJ1-6; d_call: NA; clone_size: NA; v_call: TRBV10-3
cdr3_nt: TGTGCCAGCAGCTCTTTTAACACCGAGACAGGGAAATGGAACACTGAAGCTTTCTTT; cdr3_aa: CASSSFNTETGKWNTEAFF; j_call: TRBJ1-1; d_call: TRBD1; clone_size: NA; v_call: TRBV7-2
cdr3_nt: TGTGCCAGCAGCCAGCACCTAGCGGGGCCTTCCTACGAGCAGTACTTC; cdr3_aa: CASSQHLAGPSYEQYF; j_call: TRBJ2-7; d_call: TRBD2; clone_size: NA; v_call: TRBV14
cdr3_nt: TGCGCCAGCAGCTTGCAACTCACGGGGACTAGCGGGAGCTGGGAGACCCAGTACTTC; cdr3_aa: CASSLQLTGTSGSWETQYF; j_call: TRBJ2-5; d_call: TRBD2; clone_size: NA; v_call: TRBV5-1
cdr3_nt: TGTGCCAGCAGCTTAGTATCTGAAGCTTTCTTT; cdr3_aa: CASSLVSEAFF; j_call: TRBJ1-1; d_call: NA; clone_size: once; v_call: TRBV7-8
cdr3_nt: TGTGCCACCTCAGGAGCGGGGGGCAGCACAGATACGCAGTATTTT; cdr3_aa: CATSGAGGSTDTQYF; j_call: TRBJ2-3; d_call: TRBD2; clone_size: NA; v_call: TRBV10-3
cdr3_nt: TGTGCCAGCAGTGGGGACAGGTTAGGAAACACCATATATTTT; cdr3_aa: CASSGDRLGNTIYF; j_call: TRBJ1-3; d_call: TRBD1; clone_size: NA; v_call: TRBV6-1
cdr3_nt: TGTGCCAGCAGTGAAGGACTAGCGGGATACAATGAGCAGTTCTTC; cdr3_aa: CASSEGLAGYNEQFF; j_call: TRBJ2-1; d_call: TRBD2; clone_size: NA; v_call: TRBV6-4
cdr3_nt: TGTGCCAGCAGTGGCAGGGAAGCGAGTCAGCCCCAGCATTTT; cdr3_aa: CASSGREASQPQHF; j_call: TRBJ1-5; d_call: NA; clone_size: NA; v_call: TRBV6-1
cdr3_nt: TGTGCCAGCAGTAACCAGGGGGCGCGTAACTATGGCTACACCTTC; cdr3_aa: CASSNQGARNYGYTF; j_call: TRBJ1-2; d_call: TRBD1; clone_size: NA; v_call: TRBV6-5
cdr3_nt: TGTGCCTGGACATCGACTTATTCCTACGAGCAGTACTTC; cdr3_aa: CAWTSTYSYEQYF; j_call: TRBJ2-7; d_call: NA; clone_size: NA; v_call: TRBV30
cdr3_nt: TGCGCCAGCAGCTATACAACAGGGGAGGATGGCTACACCTTC; cdr3_aa: CASSYTTGEDGYTF; j_call: TRBJ1-2; d_call: TRBD1; clone_size: NA; v_call: TRBV5-1
cdr3_nt: TGTGCCAGCAGCCAGAATCCGGGCGGGAGCCATGAGCAGTTCTTC; cdr3_aa: CASSQNPGGSHEQFF; j_call: TRBJ2-1; d_call: TRBD2; clone_size: NA; v_call: TRBV4-2
cdr3_nt: TGTGCCAGCAGCCGCTCTAGCGGGAGGGCTATCTCCACAGATACGCAGTATTTT; cdr3_aa: CASSRSSGRAISTDTQYF; j_call: TRBJ2-3; d_call: TRBD2; clone_size: NA; v_call: TRBV27
cdr3_nt: TGTGCCAGCTCGAGGACAGGAGGCAATCAGCCCCAGCATTTT; cdr3_aa: CASSRTGGNQPQHF; j_call: TRBJ1-5; d_call: TRBD1; clone_size: once; v_call: TRBV6-1
cdr3_nt: TGTGCCAGCAGCTTGTCAGGGGGCTACAATCAGCCCCAGCATTTT; cdr3_aa: CASSLSGGYNQPQHF; j_call: TRBJ1-5; d_call: TRBD1; clone_size: NA; v_call: TRBV7-2
cdr3_nt: TGTGCCAGCAGATTACCGGGACACCACTACGAGCAGTACTTC; cdr3_aa: CASRLPGHHYEQYF; j_call: TRBJ2-7; d_call: NA; clone_size: NA; v_call: TRBV28
cdr3_nt: TGTGCCAGCAGCTTCGACAGGGCCAACTATGGCTACACCTTC; cdr3_aa: CASSFDRANYGYTF; j_call: TRBJ1-2; d_call: TRBD1; clone_size: NA; v_call: TRBV5-8
cdr3_nt: TGTGCCAGCAGCCAATCGCGTCCCGGGGGGATTGGTGGCTACACCTTC; cdr3_aa: CASSQSRPGGIGGYTF; j_call: TRBJ1-2; d_call: NA; clone_size: few; v_call: TRBV16
cdr3_nt: TGTGCCAGCATTCCACAGGGCATGAGTGGCTACACCTTC; cdr3_aa: CASIPQGMSGYTF; j_call: TRBJ1-2; d_call: NA; clone_size: NA; v_call: TRBV2
cdr3_nt: TGTGCCATCAGACCCAGGGTAGACACTAACTATGGCTACACCTTC; cdr3_aa: CAIRPRVDTNYGYTF; j_call: TRBJ1-2; d_call: NA; clone_size: NA; v_call: TRBV10-3
cdr3_nt: TGTGCCAGCAGTGTGGGGGGAGGGGATCCCTATGGCTACACCTTC; cdr3_aa: CASSVGGGDPYGYTF; j_call: TRBJ1-2; d_call: NA; clone_size: NA; v_call: TRBV25-1
cdr3_nt: TGTGCCAGCAGCACAGGGGTGACAGCGTATGCAACTAATGAAAAACTGTTTTTT; cdr3_aa: CASSTGVTAYATNEKLFF; j_call: TRBJ1-4; d_call: TRBD1; clone_size: NA; v_call: TRBV2
cdr3_nt: TGTGCCAGCAGCATGAGAGGTTCCGTGAACACTGAAGCTTTCTTT; cdr3_aa: CASSMRGSVNTEAFF; j_call: TRBJ1-1; d_call: NA; clone_size: NA; v_call: TRBV9
cdr3_nt: TGTGCCAGCAGCGTAAAAAGGACAGGGGGCGTCGACCCTCCCACCGGGGAGCTGTTTTTT; cdr3_aa: CASSVKRTGGVDPPTGELFF; j_call: TRBJ2-2; d_call: TRBD1; clone_size: NA; v_call: TRBV9
cdr3_nt: TGTGCCAGCAGTCAACAGGGGGTGAACACTGAAGCTTTCTTT; cdr3_aa: CASSQQGVNTEAFF; j_call: TRBJ1-1; d_call: TRBD1; clone_size: NA; v_call: TRBV2
cdr3_nt: TGTGCCTGGAGTCCGACTAGCGGGGGGCAGTATTTT; cdr3_aa: CAWSPTSGGQYF; j_call: TRBJ2-3; d_call: TRBD2; clone_size: NA; v_call: TRBV30
cdr3_nt: TGTGCCAGCAGTTACTCGAGGGATTCGGACACTGAAGCTTTCTTT; cdr3_aa: CASSYSRDSDTEAFF; j_call: TRBJ1-1; d_call: NA; clone_size: NA; v_call: TRBV6-5
cdr3_nt: TGTGCCAGCAGTGGTGGAGGTGCCTACAATGAGCAGTTCTTC; cdr3_aa: CASSGGGAYNEQFF; j_call: TRBJ2-1; d_call: NA; clone_size: NA; v_call: TRBV5-4